This T cell receptor beta chain was recovered during a study of blood T cell repertoires in COVID-19. Across the study: COVID-19 samples collected from the United States, Italy and Spain covered acute and convalescent phases. In each case, the material was cDNA or gDNA derived from T cells, B-cell-depleted T cells, or PBMCs.

How the authors handled the data: Cell counts per sample came from amplifying reference gene primers. Sequenced by immunoSEQ multiplex PCR; TCRdb stores in-frame clones only, minus some. That table furnishes V, J and clone size, whereas the DNA furnished D and trimming. The repertoire holds 150,000 or so clones, with about 89% as singletons. The V end was cut by 6 bases, the J end by 1 base, with 9 bases between. Germline values: CDR1 MNHNY, CDR2 SVGAGI (reference sequence). The CDR3 loop spans 14 amino acids. The sequencing sample was made of peripheral blood. This receptor was obtained from a man older than 75 with acute or convalescent COVID-19. This chain uses TRBV6-6 with TRBJ2-2; tentatively, D is TRBD1 (5 bases). CDR3 loop: CASRETVNTGELFF. As DNA, the CDR3 is TGTGCCAGCAGAGAGACAGTGAACACCGGGGAGCTGTTTTTT.